The 8 T cell receptor beta chains in this list originate from one sample, sequenced in a study of shared clonotypes between healthy human individuals. Measured with immunoSEQ multiplex PCR; TCRdb has only the in-frame clones, and not every one. The top ten clones hold around 0.13% of a sample with under 2,500,000 clones, nearly 97% of them seen once. Sequencing was done on a sample of naive CD4+ T cells sorted from blood. Subset noted: CD45RA+ positively selected. These receptors all stem from a young man in good health.

V is TRBV9 and J is TRBJ1-1; the D gene is possibly TRBD1 (5 bases). The CDR3 covers 16 residues. Germline loops: CDR1 SGDLS, CDR2 YYNGEE. With 5 bases removed from V and 1 base from J, the gap between germline ends came to 18 bases. CDR3 bases: TGTGCCAGCAGGCCCGAGGTGGGGGTTGGGAACACTGAAGCTTTCTTT. Translated: CASRPEVGVGNTEAFF.

This chain joins TRBV13 and TRBJ2-7, with TRBD1 as a possible D gene (6 bases). With 5 bases removed from V and 2 bases from J, the gap between germline ends came to 16 bases. Looked up from germline, CDR1 is PRHDT and CDR2 is FYEKMQ (reference sequence). The CDR3 consists of 15 residues. The DNA of the CDR3 is TGTGCCAGCAGCCTCAGGGGTACTATCCCCTACGAGCAGTACTTC. This sequence encodes CASSLRGTIPYEQYF.

This clone was seen just once. This specimen includes other DNA sequences encoding the same CDR3. For the CDR3, the DNA is TGTGCCAGCAGTTACTCGAGGGGGGACCAGCCCCAGCATTTT. Its protein product is CASSYSRGDQPQHF. This chain connects TRBV6-5 to TRBJ1-5, with a weak D call TRBD1 (6 bases). CDR3 length equals 14 residues. V lost 0 bases to trimming and J lost 7 bases, with 10 bases between them. Germline CDR1 and CDR2: MNHEY and SVGAGI.

The genes are TRBV18 and TRBJ1-6, with 7 bases matching TRBD1. The J segment lost 5 bases and the V segment lost 3 bases, leaving 7 bases of the junction unmatched. The CDR3 is made up of 16 amino acids. Germline V lookup: CDR1 KGHSH, CDR2 LQKENI. The DNA for the CDR3 is TGTGCCAGCTCACCGAGAACAGGGGCGAATAATTCACCCCTCCACTTT. Residues: CASSPRTGANNSPLHF.

There are a few counts of this clone. The chain links TRBV6-1 to TRBJ1-2; TRBD1 is a possible D gene (5 bases). Trimming cost V 10 bases and J 8 bases, with 11 bases left between them. The germline V gene encodes CDR1 MNHNS and CDR2 SASEGT. This CDR3 contains 10 residues. In DNA form, the CDR3 reads TGTGCCACCCAGGGAGGGGGCTACACCTTC. This sequence encodes CATQGGGYTF.

The V gene is TRBV27, the J gene TRBJ1-2; D is uncertain. Trimming removed 3 bases from V and 4 bases from J, with 12 bases in between. Per germline, CDR1 MNHEY and CDR2 SMNVEV (reference sequence). The CDR3 runs to 14 residues. The CDR3 coding sequence is TGTGCCAGCAGTTTCCGACGAAGCAGCTATGGCTACACCTTC. Residues: CASSFRRSSYGYTF.

The gene calls are TRBV4-2 and TRBJ2-1; 10 nucleotides align to TRBD2. The germline V gene encodes CDR1 LGHNA and CDR2 YNFKEQ. J gave up 10 bases and V 1 base, and 10 bases lay outside the gene matches. This CDR3 has 16 residues. The CDR3 loop is CASSQGSLAGDEEQFF. In DNA form, the CDR3 reads TGTGCCAGCAGCCAAGGTTCCCTAGCGGGAGATGAGGAGCAGTTCTTC.

This chain uses TRBV14 with TRBJ1-2, with no clear D. The CDR3 is 15 amino acids. The V end lost 0 bases, the J end lost 2 bases, and 10 bases lay between the germline ends. Germline lookup yields CDR1 SGHDN and CDR2 FVKESK. The CDR3 here is CASSQDTVHNYGYTF. The CDR3 DNA reads TGTGCCAGCAGCCAAGATACGGTGCACAACTATGGCTACACCTTC.